The 28 T cell receptor beta chains listed next were all sequenced from one sample in a study of shared clonotypes between healthy human individuals. Clones were read by immunoSEQ multiplex PCR, and TCRdb kept only the in-frame ones, dropping some. The profile covers some 500,000 clones, with around 96% appearing a single time and approximately 0.062% taken by the ten largest. The sequencing input was naive CD4+ T cells sorted from blood. Stated subset: CD45RA+ positively selected. The receptors derive from a woman in her twenties or thirties in good health.

The chain combines TRBV19 with TRBJ2-7, with TRBD2 identical over 9 bases. Germline CDR1 and CDR2: LNHDA and SQIVND (reference sequence). CDR3 length: 14 amino acids. V was clipped by 7 bases and J by 6 bases; unmatched bases: 10. The CDR3 region is CASIRPWTSAEQYF. Here the CDR3 DNA reads TGTGCCAGTATTCGACCCTGGACTAGCGCCGAGCAGTACTTC.

This clone was recorded only once. The gene calls are TRBV11-1 and TRBJ2-7, with TRBD2 matching 11 bases. V was clipped by 2 bases and J by 6 bases; unmatched bases: 6. The CDR3 spans 15 residues. CDR1 and CDR2 (germline): SGHAT, FQDESV (reference sequence). For the CDR3, the DNA is TGTGCCAGCAGCTTATTAGCGGGAGGGCCCTTCGAGCAGTACTTC. Its protein product is CASSLLAGGPFEQYF.

This clone was detected once. V gene TRBV6-4 combines with J gene TRBJ2-2; 7 bases are shared with TRBD1. The CDR3 is 13 residues long. The germline V gene encodes CDR1 MRHNA and CDR2 SNTAGT. The J segment lost 5 bases and the V segment lost 3 bases, leaving 0 bases of the junction unmatched. CDR3 sequence: CASSEQGTGELFF. The CDR3 DNA reads TGTGCCAGCAGTGAACAGGGGACCGGGGAGCTGTTTTTT.

The CDR3: CASSKVRGLYQPQHF. The CDR3, as DNA: TGTGCCAGCAGCAAAGTCCGGGGACTCTATCAGCCCCAGCATTTT. The chain joins TRBV28 to TRBJ1-5; TRBD1 is a possible D gene (5 bases). The CDR3 loop spans 15 amino acids. V was cut by 6 bases and J by 5 bases, with 17 bases left in between. CDR1 and CDR2 from the germline V gene are MDHEN and SYDVKM.

This chain joins TRBV28 and TRBJ2-4, with D perhaps TRBD1 (5 bases). Germline V gives CDR1 MDHEN, CDR2 SYDVKM. With 6 bases removed from V and 0 bases from J, the gap between germline ends came to 9 bases. CDR3 size: 14 residues. In DNA form, the CDR3 reads TGTGCCAGCAGAGACGACAGAGCCAAAAACATTCAGTACTTC. As protein: CASRDDRAKNIQYF.

In this sample, this clone turned up once. The chain combines TRBV6-1 with TRBJ2-2; D possibly corresponds to TRBD2 (5 bases). Germline V CDR1 and CDR2: MNHNS, SASEGT. The CDR3 is made up of 16 amino acids. Trimming shortened V by 2 bases and J by 3 bases, and 13 bases separated the two germline ends. The DNA of the CDR3 is TGTGCCAGCAGTGAACGTCTCGAGAGGGACACCGGGGAGCTGTTTTTT. This codes for CASSERLERDTGELFF.

The chain joins TRBV29-1 to TRBJ2-7; 8 nucleotides align to TRBD1. The CDR3 consists of 15 residues. Germline loops: CDR1 SQVTM, CDR2 ANQGSEA. The V segment lost 6 bases and the J segment 2 bases; nucleotides outside the gene matches: 12. DNA of the CDR3: TGCAGCGTCAGGGGGACAGGCGGGAATACCTACGAGCAGTACTTC. The encoded protein is CSVRGTGGNTYEQYF.

This chain joins TRBV9 and TRBJ2-5; TRBD1 matches 7 bases. Trimming cost V 0 bases and J 5 bases; bases outside gene matches: 13. This CDR3 spans 17 amino acids. Germline V gives CDR1 SGDLS, CDR2 YYNGEE. CDR3 protein: CASSVGHAKGARETQYF. The CDR3 DNA follows: TGTGCCAGCAGCGTAGGCCACGCGAAGGGGGCGCGGGAGACCCAGTACTTC.

This sequence joins TRBV27 and TRBJ2-5; TRBD1 agrees at 7 bases. Germline V gene lookup returns CDR1 MNHEY and CDR2 SMNVEV (reference sequence). The length of the CDR3 is 14 residues. The V segment lost 6 bases and the J segment 7 bases; nucleotides outside the gene matches: 11. CDR3 sequence reads: CASRWDRTSGTQYF. In DNA form, the CDR3 reads TGTGCCAGCAGATGGGACAGAACCTCCGGGACCCAGTACTTC.

Regarding this clone: The same CDR3 can be traced to other DNA sequences in this sample. The chain recombines TRBV7-7 with TRBJ2-1; 14 nucleotides align to TRBD2. V shed 5 bases and J 7 bases; nucleotides not matched to a gene: 4. CDR1 and CDR2 (germline): SSHAT, FNYEAQ (reference sequence). The CDR3 consists of 15 residues. The CDR3 bases are TGTGCCAGCAGCCCTGGGACTAGCGGGAGTAATGAGCAGTTCTTC. Amino acids: CASSPGTSGSNEQFF.

This clone has a single count. This chain uses TRBV28 with TRBJ2-1, with TRBD1 identical over 8 bases. Per germline, CDR1 MDHEN and CDR2 SYDVKM. This CDR3 comprises 16 residues. The J segment lost 6 bases and the V segment lost 5 bases, leaving 12 bases of the junction unmatched. The CDR3, as DNA: TGTGCCAGCAGTCCGACAGACAGGGGTGTGGGCAATGAGCAGTTCTTC. Translation gives CASSPTDRGVGNEQFF.

The chain carries TRBV4-1 and TRBJ2-5; 9 positions agree with TRBD1. Germline V gives CDR1 MGHRA, CDR2 YSYEKL. CDR3 length: 17 residues. After removal of 4 bases from V and 5 bases from J, the junction contained 14 bases not matched to a gene. CDR3 in amino acids: CASSPGLGQGSWETQYF. In DNA, the CDR3 is TGCGCCAGCAGCCCAGGCCTGGGACAGGGCTCGTGGGAGACCCAGTACTTC.

The chain joins TRBV5-4 to TRBJ2-3, with TRBD2 matching 13 bases. This CDR3 comprises 14 residues. Losses at the gene ends were 5 bases for V and 5 bases for J; bases not matched to a gene: 2. CDR1 is SGHNT, CDR2 YYREEE, per germline (reference sequence). The CDR3 DNA is TGTGCCAGCAGTGGACTAGCGGGAGTAGATACGCAGTATTTT. Translating it yields CASSGLAGVDTQYF.

The V call is TRBV11-1, the J call TRBJ2-5, with 9 bases matching TRBD2. The DNA end lines up better with TRBJ2-7; the J call may be wrong. This CDR3 spans 15 amino acids. Germline-derived CDR1 and CDR2 are SGHAT and FQDESV (reference sequence). The DNA for the CDR3 is TGTGCCAGCAGCCTGACTAGCGGAAGCTCCTACGAGCAGTACTTC. This gives the protein CASSLTSGSSYEQYF.

V gene TRBV29-1 combines with J gene TRBJ2-7; D is unclear. Germline V gene lookup returns CDR1 SQVTM and CDR2 ANQGSEA. CDR3 length: 12 residues. The V end was cut by 1 base, the J end by 3 bases, with 7 bases between. The CDR3 here is CSVEGVHYEQYF. The CDR3, as DNA: TGCAGCGTTGAAGGGGTGCACTACGAGCAGTACTTC.

This clone is a singleton in its sample. V usage is TRBV7-9 and J usage is TRBJ2-5, with D tentatively TRBD1 (6 bases). CDR3 length: 18 amino acids. Trimming pared 5 bases from V and 5 bases from J, leaving 27 bases between. The germline gives CDR1 SEHNR, CDR2 FQNEAQ (reference sequence). This CDR3 reads CASSPRIKTGHPSETQYF. The CDR3 nucleotides are TGTGCCAGCAGCCCTCGCATTAAAACGGGACATCCTTCGGAGACCCAGTACTTC.

The rearrangement links TRBV27 to TRBJ1-2; tentatively, D is TRBD1 (5 bases). The CDR3 has 14 residues. V was clipped by 5 bases and J by 4 bases, with 14 bases between them. Germline CDR1 reads MNHEY; CDR2 reads SMNVEV (reference sequence). CDR3 sequence: CASSHMRQGYGYTF. CDR3 sequence (DNA): TGTGCCAGCAGTCATATGAGGCAGGGCTATGGCTACACCTTC.

This rearrangement joins TRBV28 to TRBJ2-3, with no clear D. V lost 6 bases, J lost 6 bases, and 10 bases lay in between. The CDR3 sequence is 12 residues long. From germline, CDR1 is MDHEN and CDR2 SYDVKM. Here the CDR3 reads CASRQSSDTQYF. CDR3 bases: TGTGCCAGCAGACAGAGTTCGGATACGCAGTATTTT.

In the case of this clone: This same CDR3 is encoded by further DNA sequences in the sample. The chain couples TRBV2 to TRBJ2-7; 12 bases align to TRBD2. Germline-derived CDR1 and CDR2 are SNHLY and FYNNEI. After removal of 5 bases from V and 4 bases from J, the junction contained 3 bases not matched to a gene. There are 14 residues in the CDR3. CDR3 nucleotide sequence: TGTGCCAGCAGTAGACTAGCGGGAGTTTACGAGCAGTACTTC. Its translation: CASSRLAGVYEQYF. The variable domain in full, with the rest retrieved from reference TRBV2 and TRBJ2-7, is EPEVTQTPSHQVTQMGQEVILRCVPISNHLYFYWYRQILGQKVEFLVSFYNNEISEKSEIFDDQFSVERPDGSNFTLKIRSTKLEDSAMYFCASSRLAGVYEQYFGPGTRLTVT.

This clone was observed a single time. The same CDR3 is also encoded by other DNA sequences in this sample. The chain links TRBV19 to TRBJ1-5; the match to TRBD1 covers 9 bases. Germline loops: CDR1 LNHDA, CDR2 SQIVND (reference sequence). The CDR3 is made up of 14 amino acids. The J segment lost 4 bases and the V segment lost 5 bases, leaving 3 bases of the junction unmatched. CDR3 bases: TGTGCCAGTAGTCCCGGGACAGGGAATCAGCCCCAGCATTTT. Translated: CASSPGTGNQPQHF.

The chain combines TRBV5-1 with TRBJ1-1; 7 bases agree with TRBD1. This CDR3 spans 19 amino acids. V was clipped by 2 bases and J by 0 bases; unmatched bases: 16. Germline CDR1 SGHRS, CDR2 YFSETQ. Here the CDR3 reads CASSFRGWQGDFVNTEAFF. In DNA form, the CDR3 reads TGCGCCAGCAGCTTCAGGGGATGGCAGGGGGACTTCGTGAACACTGAAGCTTTCTTT. The full variable domain, in which reference TRBV5-1 and TRBJ1-1 provide the parts outside the CDR3, is KAGVTQTPRYLIKTRGQQVTLSCSPISGHRSVSWYQQTPGQGLQFLFEYFSETQRNKGNFPGRFSGRQFSNSRSEMNVSTLELGDSALYLCASSFRGWQGDFVNTEAFFGQGTRLTVV.

This chain joins TRBV29-1 and TRBJ2-3; D may be TRBD2 (5 bases). CDR3 length: 13 residues. The germline V gene has CDR1 SQVTM and CDR2 ANQGSEA. Trimming removed 7 bases from V and 3 bases from J, with 14 bases in between. The DNA for the CDR3 is TGCAGCGCTCGGGCAGGAGGTACAGATACGCAGTATTTT. Encoded protein: CSARAGGTDTQYF.

The chain employs TRBV7-9 and TRBJ1-4, with D unresolved. With 1 base removed from V and 7 bases from J, the gap between germline ends came to 13 bases. The CDR3 contains 15 residues. The germline V gene encodes CDR1 SEHNR and CDR2 FQNEAQ (reference sequence). This CDR3 reads CASSLVLGGSEKLFF. The CDR3 DNA follows: TGTGCCAGCAGCTTAGTCTTGGGCGGGAGTGAAAAACTGTTTTTT.

V is TRBV13 and J is TRBJ2-5; unclear D gene. CDR1 is PRHDT, CDR2 FYEKMQ, per germline (reference sequence). This CDR3 has 11 residues. V lost 1 base and J 7 bases, leaving 4 bases between the germline ends. In DNA form, the CDR3 reads TGTGCCAGCAGCTTAGTGGGGACCCAGTACTTC. Translated, it gives CASSLVGTQYF.

The chain couples TRBV7-2 to TRBJ2-7; 9 bases map to TRBD2. Germline CDR1 reads SGHTA; CDR2 reads FQGNSA. The CDR3 has 16 amino acids. J lost 3 bases, V lost 3 bases, and 9 bases had no gene match. For the CDR3, the DNA is TGTGCCAGCAGCTTGATGGCTAGCGGGGCCGACTACGAGCAGTACTTC. The encoded protein is CASSLMASGADYEQYF.

The V call is TRBV2, the J call TRBJ2-1; D tentatively fits TRBD1 or TRBD2 (5 bases each). This CDR3 is 12 amino acids long. V shed 2 bases and J shed 10 bases, with 9 bases lying between them. Germline V gene data show CDR1 as SNHLY and CDR2 as FYNNEI. In DNA form, the CDR3 reads TGTGCCAGCAGTGAACCGGGGCCCGAGCAGTTCTTC. Protein: CASSEPGPEQFF.

This chain connects TRBV5-1 to TRBJ2-7, with unresolved D. The CDR3 runs to 16 residues. Germline V CDR1 and CDR2: SGHRS, YFSETQ. V lost 0 bases and J lost 3, with 16 bases in between. For the CDR3, the DNA is TGCGCCAGCAGCTTGGCCGACTCTCTCTCCATCTACGAGCAGTACTTC. Translating gives CASSLADSLSIYEQYF.

The chain recombines TRBV11-2 with TRBJ2-1; 10 bases agree with TRBD1. V dropped 5 bases and J dropped 6; count of bases not matched to a gene: 10. Germline lookup yields CDR1 SGHAT and CDR2 FQNNGV. The CDR3 sequence is 16 residues long. This CDR3 reads CASSPRGTGVGNEQFF. DNA for the CDR3: TGTGCCAGCAGCCCTAGAGGGACAGGGGTTGGCAATGAGCAGTTCTTC.